This TCR beta chain was identified during a study of cytomegalovirus exposure and HLA in healthy donors. Study results and limitations: Some V segments could not be told apart, so they were left out, TRBV6-2 and TRBV6-3 among them.

The CDR3 is made up of 14 amino acids. V was trimmed by 6 bases and J by 0 bases, leaving 8 bases between them. The germline V gene has CDR1 SGHAT and CDR2 FQNNGV. To note about this clone: Its antigen is not known.

The primer mix had 60 Vbeta and 13 Jbeta primers. Assay used: immunoSEQ multiplex PCR; TCRdb lists only in-frame clones, some missing. This table has approximately 100,000 clones, about 75% appearing once. Sequenced: PBMCs. The receptor was isolated from a male donor in good health and CMV-seropositive. The genes are TRBV11-2 and TRBJ1-4; maybe TRBD1 (6 bases). CDR3 bases: TGTGCCAGCAGACGGACAGCAACTAATGAAAAACTGTTTTTT. Translated: CASRRTATNEKLFF.